This T cell receptor beta chain was identified during a study of T cell responses to AZD1222 COVID-19 vaccine. Here immunoSEQ multiplex PCR was the method, and the copy in TCRdb shows in-frame clones only, minus some. The table lists roughly 140,000 clones, approximately 94% of them singletons, with less than 2% in the top ten. Trimming at V came to 2 bases and at J to 4 bases, leaving 8 bases not matched to a gene. This CDR3 spans 15 amino acids. Per the germline V gene, CDR1 is SGHAT and CDR2 is FQDESV (reference sequence). The study's findings and limits: Donors were largely white British and mainly female; clonal diversity was possibly underestimated. With two AZD1222 doses given, Spike-specific TCR breadth and depth both rose. Baseline serology detected seropositivity in only six AZD1222 recipients. Close to half of spike-specific TCRs reportedly recognize unmutated variant regions.

With regard to this clone: The antigen remains unidentified.

This specimen consisted of peripheral blood, obtained on day 0 of AZD1222 vaccination. The source of this sequence is an adult in good health. The V and J genes are TRBV11-1 and TRBJ2-7; 7 bases are a match to TRBD1. CDR3 residues: CASSLTRDSAYEQYF. DNA of the CDR3: TGTGCCAGCAGCTTAACCCGGGACAGCGCTTACGAGCAGTACTTC.